Listed here is a single TCR beta chain. Seattle researchers signed up patients amid active infection and tracked them longitudinally. These data belong to a study of blood T cell repertoires in COVID-19. The overall study: PBMCs, B-cell-depleted T cells, or T cells were the source of the cDNA or gDNA that made up the material.

J was trimmed by 5 bases and V by 3 bases; bases with no gene match: 7. Germline V gene sequence: CDR1 LNHDA, CDR2 SQIVND (reference sequence). The CDR3 has 16 residues. Methods used by the authors: Counts of nucleated cells, estimated from reference gene primer amplification, were obtained. The protocol was immunoSEQ multiplex PCR, while the TCRdb copy is restricted to in-frame clones and leaves out a portion. V and J calls plus clone size are reproduced from that table; the DNA served to infer D and trimming. The sample carries some 310,000 clones, roughly 88% recorded once. The TCR originated in a woman younger than 45 with COVID-19, enrolled during active disease. The chain employs TRBV19 and TRBJ2-1; TRBD2 aligns across 10 bases. The specimen sequenced was peripheral blood. The CDR3 bases are TGTGCCAGTAGTATGGGACTAGCGAATTCTAACAATGAGCAGTTCTTC. This translates into CASSMGLANSNNEQFF.